This TCR beta chain was sequenced in a study of vaccination and CD4 T cells after COVID-19. On the study more broadly: Samples taken post-COVID came a median about 100 days after diagnosis, ranging from 35 to 161. SARS-CoV-2, HCoV-NL63, HCoV-OC43 and HCoV-229E supplied the overlapping spike peptides used to stimulate cells. Findings and limits, study-wide: Median approximately 90% of reactive clones detected in convalescent patients emerged only post-vaccination.

Treatment of the sample: approximately nine-day PBMC culture with coronavirus spike peptide pools or control peptides (ViraFEST assay). A few counts support this clonotype. Antigen specificity is unknown. Its ends do not fully match the called genes, so a read error is possible. Per germline, CDR1 DFQATT and CDR2 SNEGSKA (reference sequence). This CDR3 spans 14 amino acids. The Oncomine TCR Beta short-read assay was applied to DNA of cultured CD4+ T cells. The genomic DNA was obtained from cultured CD4+ T cells by extraction with the QIAamp micro DNA kit. TCRdb re-called the PCR reads with MiXCR, one entry per CDR3 protein. The sample yields under 5,500 distinct CDR3 sequences, roughly a fifth seen once.

The sequence was obtained from a human donor who had recovered from COVID-19. The sequenced sample consisted of CD4+ T cells from blood, cultured in vitro. This chain uses TRBV20-1 with TRBJ2-2; maybe TRBD2 (6 bases). The CDR3 sequence: CSATQGRGTGGLFF. The CDR3 nucleotides read TGCAGCGCGACCCAGGGTCGGGGGACCGGGGGGCTGTTTTTT.